This section outlines one TCR beta chain sequence together with its context. Its specificity is unknown. TCRdb's table, derived via immunoSEQ multiplex PCR, lists solely in-frame clones and lacks some. The table has 200,000 to 250,000 clones, roughly 90% seen once. Germline loops: CDR1 SGHTA, CDR2 FQGNSA. The CDR3 length is 15 residues. Trimming removed 3 bases from V and 3 bases from J; junction bases left unmatched: 6. These data originate in a study of Ad26.COV2.S vaccination and SARS-CoV-2 variants. Study results and limitations: The breadth of spike-specific CD8+ and CD4+ T cell responses after vaccination was reportedly substantial. Placebo and vaccine recipients had non-spike TCR breadth that was similar.

As for treatment: over 15 received Ad26.COV2.S at low or high dose, single or two shots; about 5 received placebo; per-sample allocation not given. Day 63 following the first vaccine or placebo injection was when the samples were taken. The sequenced sample was peripheral blood, obtained in a trial of Ad26.COV2.S vaccine versus placebo. V and J are TRBV7-2 and TRBJ2-7, with 9 positions matching TRBD2. The origin of this receptor is a person aged 18-60 years who received the Ad26.COV2.S COVID-19 vaccine or a placebo. The CDR3 is CASSLASGIHYEQYF. The CDR3 DNA reads as TGTGCCAGCAGCTTGGCTAGCGGGATACACTACGAGCAGTACTTC.